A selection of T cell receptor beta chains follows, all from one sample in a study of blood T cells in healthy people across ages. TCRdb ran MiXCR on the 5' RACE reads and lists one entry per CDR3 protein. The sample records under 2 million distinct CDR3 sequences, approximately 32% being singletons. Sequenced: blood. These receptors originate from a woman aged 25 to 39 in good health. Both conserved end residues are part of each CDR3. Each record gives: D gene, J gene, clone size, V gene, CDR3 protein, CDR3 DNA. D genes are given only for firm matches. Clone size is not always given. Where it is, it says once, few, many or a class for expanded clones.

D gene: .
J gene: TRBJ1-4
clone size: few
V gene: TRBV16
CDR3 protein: CASSSKPVNEKLFF
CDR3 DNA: TGTGCCAGCAGCTCAAAGCCAGTTAATGAAAAACTGTTTTTT

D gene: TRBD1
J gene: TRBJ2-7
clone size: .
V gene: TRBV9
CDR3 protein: CASSASTGATYEQYF
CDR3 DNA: TGTGCCAGCAGCGCCTCGACAGGGGCCACCTACGAGCAGTACTTC

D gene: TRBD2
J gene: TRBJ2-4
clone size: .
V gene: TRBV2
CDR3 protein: CASSEPPRTSGSRRNIQYF
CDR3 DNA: TGTGCCAGCAGTGAGCCCCCCCGGACTAGCGGGAGCAGGAGAAACATTCAGTACTTC

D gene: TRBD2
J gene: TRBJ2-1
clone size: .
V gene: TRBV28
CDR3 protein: CASRLGTSGSPRFF
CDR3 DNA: TGTGCCAGCAGGTTAGGGACTAGCGGGAGCCCCAGGTTCTTC

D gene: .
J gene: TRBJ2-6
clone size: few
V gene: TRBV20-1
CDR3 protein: CSANSIGANVLTF
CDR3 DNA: TGCAGTGCTAATTCTATTGGGGCCAACGTCCTGACTTTC

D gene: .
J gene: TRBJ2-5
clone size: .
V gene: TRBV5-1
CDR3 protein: CANSGRAKETQYF
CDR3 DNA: TGCGCCAACAGCGGCCGGGCGAAAGAGACCCAGTACTTC

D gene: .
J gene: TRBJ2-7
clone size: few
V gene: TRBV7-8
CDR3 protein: CASSDPDGSSYEQYF
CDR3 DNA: TGTGCCAGCAGCGACCCGGACGGGAGCTCCTACGAGCAGTACTTC

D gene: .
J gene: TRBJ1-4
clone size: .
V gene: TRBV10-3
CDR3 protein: CAISSGTATNEKLFF
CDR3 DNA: TGTGCCATCAGTTCCGGGACGGCAACTAATGAAAAACTGTTTTTT

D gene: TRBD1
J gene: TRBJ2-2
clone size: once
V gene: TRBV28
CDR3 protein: CASSNTGATGELFF
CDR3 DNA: TGTGCCAGCAGCAACACAGGGGCCACCGGGGAGCTGTTTTTT

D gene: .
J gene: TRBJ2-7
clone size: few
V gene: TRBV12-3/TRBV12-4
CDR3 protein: CASRWSSVPYEQYF
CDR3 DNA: TGTGCCAGCAGGTGGTCTAGCGTTCCCTACGAGCAGTACTTC

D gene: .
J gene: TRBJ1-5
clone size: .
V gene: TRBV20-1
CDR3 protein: CSATVCSNQPQHF
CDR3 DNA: TGCAGTGCTACAGTATGTAGCAATCAGCCCCAGCATTTT

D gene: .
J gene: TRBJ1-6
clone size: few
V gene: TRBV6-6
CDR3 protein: CASSVSGDNSPLHF
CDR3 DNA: TGTGCCAGCAGTGTCTCAGGGGACAATTCACCCCTCCACTTT

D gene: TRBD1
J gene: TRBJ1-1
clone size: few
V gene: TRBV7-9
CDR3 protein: CASSLTRPGTGAEAFF
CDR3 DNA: TGTGCCAGCAGCCTAACCCGACCCGGGACAGGGGCTGAAGCTTTCTTT

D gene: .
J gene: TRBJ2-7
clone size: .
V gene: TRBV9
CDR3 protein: CASSVGTHSNEQYF
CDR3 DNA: TGTGCCAGCAGCGTCGGGACCCATTCTAACGAGCAGTACTTC

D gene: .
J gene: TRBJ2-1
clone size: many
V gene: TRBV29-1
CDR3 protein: CSVGGERLYNEQFF
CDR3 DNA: TGCAGCGTTGGGGGGGAGAGGCTCTACAATGAGCAGTTCTTC

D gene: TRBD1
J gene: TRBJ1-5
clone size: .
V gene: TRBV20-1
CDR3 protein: CSAIGQGGQPQHF
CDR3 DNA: TGCAGTGCTATCGGACAGGGCGGTCAGCCCCAGCATTTT

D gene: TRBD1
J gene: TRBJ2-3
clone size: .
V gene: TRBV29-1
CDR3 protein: CSVPGQGADTQYF
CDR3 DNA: TGCAGCGTGCCGGGACAGGGCGCAGATACGCAGTATTTT

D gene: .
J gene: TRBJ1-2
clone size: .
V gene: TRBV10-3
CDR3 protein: CAISESDSSGYGYTF
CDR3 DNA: TGCGCCATCAGTGAGTCGGACAGCTCGGGCTATGGCTACACCTTC

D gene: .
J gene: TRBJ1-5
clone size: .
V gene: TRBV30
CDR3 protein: CAWSAGTFSQPQHF
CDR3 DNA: TGTGCCTGGAGTGCCGGGACATTCTCTCAGCCCCAGCATTTT

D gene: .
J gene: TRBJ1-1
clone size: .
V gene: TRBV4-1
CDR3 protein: CASSQDWQMNTEAFF
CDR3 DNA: TGCGCCAGCAGCCAAGATTGGCAGATGAACACTGAAGCTTTCTTT

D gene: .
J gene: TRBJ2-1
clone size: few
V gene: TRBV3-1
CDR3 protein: CASSHLAGPNNEQFF
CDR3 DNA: TGTGCCAGCAGCCACCTCGCGGGGCCCAACAATGAGCAGTTCTTC

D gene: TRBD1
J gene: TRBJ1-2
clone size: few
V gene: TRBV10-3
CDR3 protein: CAIKSSQGIANYGYTF
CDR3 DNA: TGTGCCATCAAAAGTTCACAGGGGATAGCTAACTATGGCTACACCTTC

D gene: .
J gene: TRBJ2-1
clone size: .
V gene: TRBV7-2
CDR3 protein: CASSPLRSSYNEQFF
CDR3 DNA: TGTGCCAGCAGCCCATTGCGGAGCTCCTACAATGAGCAGTTCTTC

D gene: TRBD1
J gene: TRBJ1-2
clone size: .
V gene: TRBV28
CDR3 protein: CASRTPGQGLFYGYTF
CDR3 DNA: TGTGCCAGCAGGACACCGGGACAGGGGCTTTTTTATGGCTACACCTTC

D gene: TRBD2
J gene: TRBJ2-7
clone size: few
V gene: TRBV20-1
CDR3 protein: CSTRAGGEYEQYF
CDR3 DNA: TGCAGTACAAGAGCGGGGGGGGAGTACGAGCAGTACTTC

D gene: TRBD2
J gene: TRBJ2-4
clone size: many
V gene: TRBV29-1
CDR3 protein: CSVEAPGKAGGIVAKNIQYF
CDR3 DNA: TGCAGCGTTGAAGCCCCAGGCAAAGCGGGAGGAATAGTCGCCAAAAACATTCAGTACTTC

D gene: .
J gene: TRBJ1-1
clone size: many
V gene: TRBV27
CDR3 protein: CASTIQGGNTEAFF
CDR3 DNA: TGTGCCAGCACAATACAGGGAGGGAACACTGAAGCTTTCTTT

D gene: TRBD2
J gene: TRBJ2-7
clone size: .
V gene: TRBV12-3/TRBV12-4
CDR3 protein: CASSLAASGRAPYEQYF
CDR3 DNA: TGTGCCAGCAGTTTAGCGGCTAGCGGGAGGGCCCCCTACGAGCAGTACTTC

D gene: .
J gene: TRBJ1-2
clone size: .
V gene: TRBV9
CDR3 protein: CASSVAAGDYGYTF
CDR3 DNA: TGTGCCAGCAGCGTAGCGGCGGGAGACTATGGCTACACCTTC

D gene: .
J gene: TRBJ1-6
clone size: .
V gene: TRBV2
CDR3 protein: CASRERTTATPLHF
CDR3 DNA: TGTGCCAGCAGAGAACGGACAACCGCTACACCCCTCCACTTT

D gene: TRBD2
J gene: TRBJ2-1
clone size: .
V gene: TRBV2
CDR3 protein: CASSEIAGAGNEQFF
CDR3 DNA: TGTGCCAGCAGTGAGATAGCGGGAGCTGGGAATGAGCAGTTCTTC

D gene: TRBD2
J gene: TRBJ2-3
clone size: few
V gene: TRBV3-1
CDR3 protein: CASSLFAGVADTQYF
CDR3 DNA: TGTGCCAGCAGCCTCTTTGCGGGAGTGGCAGATACGCAGTATTTT

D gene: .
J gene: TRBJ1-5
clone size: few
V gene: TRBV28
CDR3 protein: CASSLFMEGDQPQHF
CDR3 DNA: TGTGCCAGCAGTTTATTCATGGAAGGGGATCAGCCCCAGCATTTT

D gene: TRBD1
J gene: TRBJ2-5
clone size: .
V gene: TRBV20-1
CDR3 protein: CSARPRQGRKTQYF
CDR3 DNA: TGCAGTGCTAGACCCCGACAGGGGAGAAAGACCCAGTACTTC

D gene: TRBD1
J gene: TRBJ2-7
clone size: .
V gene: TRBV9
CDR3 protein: CASSVGGTALPYEQYF
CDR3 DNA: TGTGCCAGCAGCGTAGGAGGGACAGCCTTACCCTACGAGCAGTACTTC

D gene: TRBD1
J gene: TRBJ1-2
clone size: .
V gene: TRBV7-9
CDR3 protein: CASSQLGQGDYGYTF
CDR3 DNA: TGTGCCAGCAGCCAGCTGGGACAGGGGGACTATGGCTACACCTTC

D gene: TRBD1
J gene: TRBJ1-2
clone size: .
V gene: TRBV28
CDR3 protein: CASYGGQGAIANYGYTF
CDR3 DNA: TGTGCCAGCTATGGGGGACAGGGGGCAATTGCTAACTATGGCTACACCTTC

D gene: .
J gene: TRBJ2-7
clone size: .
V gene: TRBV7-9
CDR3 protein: CASSLGAAEQYF
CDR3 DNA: TGTGCCAGCAGCTTGGGAGCTGCCGAGCAGTACTTC

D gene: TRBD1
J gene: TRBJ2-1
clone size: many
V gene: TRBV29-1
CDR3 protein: CSVEGGTDRAQFF
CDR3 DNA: TGCAGCGTTGAAGGGGGGACGGACAGGGCCCAGTTCTTC

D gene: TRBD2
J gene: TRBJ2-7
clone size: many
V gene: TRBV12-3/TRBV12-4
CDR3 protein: CASSLTSGQITYEQYF
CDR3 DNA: TGTGCCAGCAGTCTCACTAGCGGACAAATTACCTACGAGCAGTACTTC

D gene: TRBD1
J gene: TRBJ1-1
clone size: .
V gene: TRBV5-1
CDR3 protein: CASSLGRGRFDTEAFF
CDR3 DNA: TGCGCCAGCAGCTTGGGCAGGGGGCGCTTTGATACTGAAGCTTTCTTT

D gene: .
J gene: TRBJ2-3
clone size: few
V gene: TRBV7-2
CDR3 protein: CASSHAWNPSTDTQYF
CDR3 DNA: TGTGCCAGCAGCCATGCATGGAATCCTAGCACAGATACGCAGTATTTT

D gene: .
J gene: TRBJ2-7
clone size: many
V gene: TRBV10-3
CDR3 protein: CAISGQDTYEQYF
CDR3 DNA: TGTGCCATCAGTGGACAGGATACCTACGAGCAGTACTTC

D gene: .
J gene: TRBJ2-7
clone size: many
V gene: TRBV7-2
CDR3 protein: CASSSTSTNSYEQYF
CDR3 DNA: TGTGCCAGCAGCTCCACGTCGACAAATTCCTACGAGCAGTACTTC

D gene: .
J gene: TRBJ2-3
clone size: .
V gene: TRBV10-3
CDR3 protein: CAIRERGTDTQYF
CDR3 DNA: TGTGCCATCAGAGAGAGAGGCACAGATACGCAGTATTTT

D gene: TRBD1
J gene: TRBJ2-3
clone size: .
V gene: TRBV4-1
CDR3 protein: CASSPFPGTGLNSDTQYF
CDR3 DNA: TGCGCCAGCAGCCCCTTCCCCGGGACAGGGCTAAACTCAGATACGCAGTATTTT

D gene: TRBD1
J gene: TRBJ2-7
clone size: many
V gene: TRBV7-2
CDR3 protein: CASSLEGTGGGYEQYF
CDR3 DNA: TGTGCCAGCAGCTTAGAAGGGACAGGGGGCGGCTACGAGCAGTACTTC

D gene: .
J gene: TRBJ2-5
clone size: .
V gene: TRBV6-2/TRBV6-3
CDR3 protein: CASSYTGPRETQYF
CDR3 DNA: TGTGCCAGCAGTTACACCGGGCCACGGGAGACCCAGTACTTC

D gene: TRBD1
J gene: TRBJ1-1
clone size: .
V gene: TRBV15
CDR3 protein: CATSPRQGLNTEAFF
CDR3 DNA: TGTGCCACCAGCCCACGACAGGGTTTGAACACTGAAGCTTTCTTT

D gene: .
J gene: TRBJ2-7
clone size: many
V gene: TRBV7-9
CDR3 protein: CASSPFGGGYEQYF
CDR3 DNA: TGTGCCAGCAGCCCGTTTGGGGGTGGCTACGAGCAGTACTTC

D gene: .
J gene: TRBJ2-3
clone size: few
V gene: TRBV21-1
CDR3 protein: CASPLDTQYF
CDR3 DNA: TGTGCCAGCCCCCTAGATACGCAGTATTTT

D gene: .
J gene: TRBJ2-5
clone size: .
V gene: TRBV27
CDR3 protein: CASSETGRYQETQYF
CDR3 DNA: TGTGCCAGCAGCGAGACAGGGAGGTACCAAGAGACCCAGTACTTC

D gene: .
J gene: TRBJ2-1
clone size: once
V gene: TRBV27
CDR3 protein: CASRFVAGTYNEQFF
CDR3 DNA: TGTGCCAGCAGATTTGTGGCGGGAACCTACAATGAGCAGTTCTTC